This TCR beta chain was observed in a study of blood T cell repertoires in COVID-19. This clone appeared once. Clones were sequenced by immunoSEQ multiplex PCR, and TCRdb holds only the in-frame ones, with some missing. Altogether hundreds of thousands of clones are present, 70% to 90% being singletons, with the ten largest covering roughly 7.4%. V was clipped by 0 bases and J by 10 bases; unmatched bases: 10. Germline V gene data show CDR1 as SGHRS and CDR2 as YFSETQ. The CDR3 is 16 residues long. J is TRBJ1-4 and V is TRBV5-1; TRBD1 matches 9 bases. This clonotype originated in a woman aged 45-65 years with COVID-19, enrolled during active disease. Sequences were obtained from peripheral blood. In DNA form, the CDR3 reads TGCGCCAGCAGCTTGGGAGGGACAGGGAATGACGGAAAACTGTTTTTT. It is translated as CASSLGGTGNDGKLFF.